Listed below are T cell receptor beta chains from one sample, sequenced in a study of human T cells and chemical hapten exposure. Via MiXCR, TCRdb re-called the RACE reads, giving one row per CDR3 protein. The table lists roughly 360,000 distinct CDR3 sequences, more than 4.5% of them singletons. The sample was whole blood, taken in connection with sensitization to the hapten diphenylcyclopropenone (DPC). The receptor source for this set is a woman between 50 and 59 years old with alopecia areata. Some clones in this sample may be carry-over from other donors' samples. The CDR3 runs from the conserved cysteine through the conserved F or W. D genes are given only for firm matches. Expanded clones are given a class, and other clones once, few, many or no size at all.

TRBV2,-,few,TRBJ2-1,CASSDISSYNEQFF,TGTGCCAGCAGTGACATTAGCTCCTACAATGAGCAGTTCTTC
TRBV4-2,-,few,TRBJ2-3,CASSQVVRGPSTDTQYF,TGTGCCAGCAGCCAGGTAGTACGGGGACCTAGCACAGATACGCAGTATTTT
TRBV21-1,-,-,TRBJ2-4,CASRPHLPSLAKNIQYF,TGTGCCAGCCGCCCGCACCTCCCCAGCTTAGCCAAAAACATTCAGTACTTC
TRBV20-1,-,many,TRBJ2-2,CSALDSNTGELFF,TGCAGTGCTCTGGACAGCAACACCGGGGAGCTGTTTTTT
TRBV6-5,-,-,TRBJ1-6,CASNEGVLNSPLHF,TGTGCCAGCAACGAGGGAGTTTTAAATTCACCCCTCCACTTT
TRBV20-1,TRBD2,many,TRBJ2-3,CSARPQGAGGMDTQYF,TGCAGTGCTAGACCACAGGGAGCGGGAGGGATGGATACGCAGTATTTT
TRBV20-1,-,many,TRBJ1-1,CSAERGNTEAFF,TGCAGTGCTGAGCGGGGAAACACTGAAGCTTTCTTT
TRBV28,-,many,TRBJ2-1,CASTGIDEQFF,TGTGCCAGCACCGGGATCGATGAGCAGTTCTTC
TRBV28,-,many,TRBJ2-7,CASSFRNYEQYF,TGTGCCAGCAGTTTCAGAAACTACGAGCAGTACTTC
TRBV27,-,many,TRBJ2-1,CASSLVRQYNEQFF,TGTGCCAGCAGTTTAGTAAGGCAGTACAATGAGCAGTTCTTC
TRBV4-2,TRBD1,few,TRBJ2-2,CASSQGGTGATGELFF,TGTGCCAGCAGCCAGGGAGGGACAGGGGCCACCGGGGAGCTGTTTTTT
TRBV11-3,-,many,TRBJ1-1,CASSLERDTEAFF,TGTGCCAGCAGCTTAGAAAGGGACACTGAAGCTTTCTTT
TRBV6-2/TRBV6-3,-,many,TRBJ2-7,CASIPDDRFGNEQYF,TGTGCCAGCATCCCCGACGACAGGTTTGGGAACGAGCAGTACTTC
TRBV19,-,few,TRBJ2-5,CASSIKGETQYF,TGTGCCAGTAGTATAAAAGGAGAGACCCAGTACTTC
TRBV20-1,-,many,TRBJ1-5,CSAKSRGYNQPQHF,TGCAGTGCTAAAAGCAGGGGCTACAATCAGCCCCAGCATTTT
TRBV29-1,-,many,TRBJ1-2,CSVETGTGGYTF,TGCAGCGTTGAAACCGGAACGGGGGGCTACACCTTC
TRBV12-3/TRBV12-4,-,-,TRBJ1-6,CARVTYSPLHF,TGTGCCAGGGTGACTTATTCACCCCTCCACTTT
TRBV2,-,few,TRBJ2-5,CASSEYREETQYF,TGTGCCAGCAGTGAGTACAGAGAAGAGACCCAGTACTTC
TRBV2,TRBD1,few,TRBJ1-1,CASSFRQGVNWMNTEAFF,TGTGCCAGCAGTTTCAGACAGGGGGTGAATTGGATGAACACTGAAGCTTTCTTT
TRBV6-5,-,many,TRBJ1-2,CASSYERGYTF,TGTGCCAGCAGTTATGAACGTGGCTACACCTTC
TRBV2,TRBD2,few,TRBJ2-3,CASRGLASGADTQYF,TGTGCCAGCAGGGGCTTAGCTAGCGGGGCAGATACGCAGTATTTT
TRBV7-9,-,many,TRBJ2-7,CASSLAPLRTLYEQYF,TGTGCCAGCAGCTTAGCCCCACTCCGGACACTGTACGAGCAGTACTTC
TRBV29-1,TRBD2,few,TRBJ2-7,CSVDGETSGRASEQYF,TGCAGCGTTGATGGGGAGACTAGCGGGAGGGCCTCCGAGCAGTACTTC
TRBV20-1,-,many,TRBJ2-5,CSAQGGFRETQYF,TGCAGTGCGCAAGGCGGGTTTCGAGAGACCCAGTACTTC
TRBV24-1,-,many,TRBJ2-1,CATSGGGEPFF,TGTGCCACCAGTGGTGGCGGGGAACCGTTCTTC
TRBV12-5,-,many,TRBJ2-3,CATAGPDTQYF,TGTGCTACCGCCGGCCCAGATACGCAGTATTTT
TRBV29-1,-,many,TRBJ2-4,CSVSIAKNIQYF,TGCAGCGTTAGTATAGCCAAAAACATTCAGTACTTC
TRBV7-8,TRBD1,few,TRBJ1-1,CASSPAGQGVTEAFF,TGTGCCAGCAGTCCGGCAGGACAGGGGGTCACTGAAGCTTTCTTT
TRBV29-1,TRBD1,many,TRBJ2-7,CSTRTGTYEQYF,TGCAGCACTAGGACAGGCACCTACGAGCAGTACTTC
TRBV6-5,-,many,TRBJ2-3,CASSSRQGRPDTQYF,TGTGCCAGCAGTTCCCGTCAGGGGAGGCCAGATACGCAGTATTTT
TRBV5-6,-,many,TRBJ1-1,CASSLSGPEAFF,TGTGCCAGCAGCTTGTCAGGGCCCGAAGCTTTCTTT
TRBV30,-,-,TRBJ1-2,CAWSIPGTNYGYTF,TGTGCCTGGAGTATCCCCGGGACTAACTATGGCTACACCTTC
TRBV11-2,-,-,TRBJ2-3,CASSLIGGQAHTDTQYF,TGTGCCAGCAGCTTAATCGGAGGGCAGGCCCACACAGATACGCAGTATTTT
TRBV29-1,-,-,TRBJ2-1,CSVGGLTVSYNEQFF,TGCAGCGTTGGAGGTCTTACGGTTTCCTACAATGAGCAGTTCTTC
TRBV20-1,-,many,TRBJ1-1,CSATGLNTEAFF,TGCAGTGCCACAGGGTTGAACACTGAAGCCTTCTTT
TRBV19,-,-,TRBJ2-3,CASSDRGGHFTDTQYF,TGTGCCAGTAGCGACAGAGGAGGACATTTCACAGATACGCAGTATTTT
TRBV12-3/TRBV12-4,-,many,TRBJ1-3,CASSLSDNPGNTIYF,TGTGCCAGCAGTTTATCAGACAATCCGGGAAACACCATATATTTT
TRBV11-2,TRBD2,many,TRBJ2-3,CASSLRLAPDTQYF,TGTGCCAGCAGCCTGAGACTAGCTCCAGATACGCAGTATTTT
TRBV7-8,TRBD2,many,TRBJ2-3,CASSDGTSGSITDTQYF,TGTGCCAGCAGCGACGGGACTAGCGGGAGTATTACAGATACGCAGTATTTT
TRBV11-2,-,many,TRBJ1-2,CASSLEPSVYGYTF,TGTGCCAGCAGCTTAGAGCCCTCAGTCTATGGCTACACCTTC
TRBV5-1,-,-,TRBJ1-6,CASSLRAGEDYNSPLHF,TGCGCCAGCAGCTTGCGGGCAGGGGAAGACTATAATTCACCCCTCCACTTT
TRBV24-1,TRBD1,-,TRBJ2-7,CATSDTQGAAYEQYF,TGTGCCACCAGTGATACCCAGGGGGCAGCCTACGAGCAGTACTTC
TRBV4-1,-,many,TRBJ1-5,CASSQGNSNQPQHF,TGCGCCAGCAGCCAAGGAAATAGCAATCAGCCCCAGCATTTT
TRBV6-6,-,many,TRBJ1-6,CASSAMVGSSYNSPLHF,TGTGCCAGCAGTGCCATGGTAGGGAGCTCCTATAATTCACCCCTCCACTTT
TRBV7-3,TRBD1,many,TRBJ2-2,CASSPAGTANTGELFF,TGTGCCAGCAGCCCAGCCGGGACAGCTAACACCGGGGAGCTGTTTTTT
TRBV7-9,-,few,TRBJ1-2,CASEGGANYGYTF,TGTGCCAGCGAGGGCGGGGCCAACTATGGCTACACCTTC